This entry lists 13 T cell receptor beta chains sequenced from one sample in a study of blood T cell repertoires in COVID-19 (dated by TCRdb to the early 2020s). Libraries were made using the immunoSEQ multiplex PCR assay. TCRdb provides this immuneACCESS table in a form limited to in-frame rearrangements. Some clones are lacking; in checked studies, under half of them reflect an unresolved V gene, and why the rest are absent is not known. The sample includes 200,000 to 300,000 clones, with around 87% observed a single time. Roughly 4.9% of the sample belongs to the ten largest clones. Sequencing was carried out using peripheral blood. These receptors were collected from a woman aged 55-75 years with COVID-19, enrolled during active disease.

The chain has TRBV10-1 and TRBJ2-3, with D tentatively TRBD2 (6 bases). V shed 4 bases and J shed 3 bases, with 8 bases lying between them. The V gene's germline CDR1 is WNHNN and CDR2 SYGVQD (reference sequence). The CDR3 covers 13 residues. CDR3 DNA sequence: TGCGCCAGCAGTGGACTAGGGACAGATACGCAGTATTTT. Amino acid sequence: CASSGLGTDTQYF.

The chain couples TRBV9 to TRBJ2-3; 9 positions match TRBD1. V gave up 3 bases and J gave up 4 bases; unmatched junction bases: 9. Germline V gene sequence: CDR1 SGDLS, CDR2 YYNGEE. The CDR3 loop spans 16 amino acids. CDR3 in amino acids: CASSETPGQGADTQYF. DNA for the CDR3: TGTGCCAGCAGCGAAACCCCGGGACAGGGAGCAGATACGCAGTATTTT.

This clone was picked up one time. This chain links TRBV12-5 with TRBJ1-1, with 8 bases fitting TRBD1. Germline values: CDR1 LGHNT, CDR2 FRNRAP. V dropped 2 bases and J dropped 4; count of bases not matched to a gene: 9. The CDR3 runs 16 residues. The DNA of the CDR3 is TGTGCTAGTGGTTTGACCTCAGGGGGCGCGGGCACTGAAGCTTTCTTT. This encodes CASGLTSGGAGTEAFF.

The chain recombines TRBV7-9 with TRBJ2-2, with a weak D call TRBD1 (5 bases). V was shortened by 5 bases and J by 1 base, with 20 bases between the two germline ends. CDR3 length: 18 amino acids. The V gene's germline CDR1 is SEHNR and CDR2 FQNEAQ (reference sequence). CDR3 DNA: TGTGCCAGCAGCCCAAAACCGTTCGGCAGGGAGAACACCGGGGAGCTGTTTTTT. Its protein product is CASSPKPFGRENTGELFF.

The rearrangement joins TRBV27 to TRBJ2-2, with 11 bases lining up with TRBD2. Germline lookup yields CDR1 MNHEY and CDR2 SMNVEV (reference sequence). V shed 5 bases, J shed 3 bases, and the junction held 2 bases outside the gene matches. The CDR3 runs 15 residues. The CDR3 sequence is CASSHSGRDTGELFF. The DNA for the CDR3 is TGTGCCAGCAGTCATAGCGGGAGGGACACCGGGGAGCTGTTTTTT.

V usage is TRBV5-1 and J usage is TRBJ1-1; 9 bases line up with TRBD1. V was pared by 3 bases and J by 5 bases, with 11 bases of the junction left unmatched. The CDR3 consists of 16 residues. Germline V gives CDR1 SGHRS, CDR2 YFSETQ. CDR3 residues: CASSSLTGTGRTEAFF. CDR3 coding DNA: TGCGCCAGCAGCTCCTTGACCGGGACAGGGAGGACTGAAGCTTTCTTT.

This chain uses TRBV24-1 with TRBJ2-1, with TRBD2 identical over 11 bases. Trimming took 3 bases from V and 9 from J; bases not matched to a gene: 24. The CDR3 length is 21 residues. Germline-derived CDR1 and CDR2 are KGHDR and SFDVKD. CDR3 coding DNA: TGTGCCACCAGTGATGGTTTAATCTCGCAGGGCATAGCGGGAGGGCCCGGTGAGCAGTTCTTC. Its translation is CATSDGLISQGIAGGPGEQFF.

The gene calls are TRBV15 and TRBJ1-2; maybe TRBD1 (5 bases). The CDR3 consists of 13 residues. Germline-derived CDR1 and CDR2 are LNHNV and YYDKDF (reference sequence). V lost 0 bases and J lost 5, with 7 bases in between. The CDR3 region has the DNA TGTGCCACCAGCAGAGACAGGGCGTATGGCTACACCTTC. Protein: CATSRDRAYGYTF.

The rearrangement links TRBV7-3 to TRBJ1-4, with D perhaps matching TRBD1 (5 bases). The V gene lost 1 base and the J gene lost 0 bases, with 15 bases spanning the gap. Germline lookup yields CDR1 SGHTA and CDR2 FQGTGA. This CDR3 contains 18 residues. In nucleotides, the CDR3 is TGTGCCAGCAGCTTAAGGTTAGGTCAGGGTGCAACTAATGAAAAACTGTTTTTT. Its translation: CASSLRLGQGATNEKLFF.

The V and J genes are TRBV20-1 and TRBJ2-7, with 8 bases fitting TRBD2. Trimming cost V 3 bases and J 2 bases; bases outside gene matches: 15. Per the germline V gene, CDR1 is DFQATT and CDR2 is SNEGSKA (reference sequence). This CDR3 region has 17 residues. This CDR3 is CSASDHRRPAGAYEQYF. The CDR3 DNA reads as TGCAGTGCTAGTGACCACAGGCGACCAGCGGGAGCCTACGAGCAGTACTTC.

In regard to this clone: This sample also contains other DNA sequences that code for the same CDR3. The gene calls are TRBV30 and TRBJ2-7; D perhaps matches TRBD1 (5 bases). V lost 1 base and J 12 bases, leaving 19 bases between the germline ends. CDR1 is GTSNPN, CDR2 SVGIG, per germline (reference sequence). CDR3 length equals 13 residues. CDR3 sequence: CAWSEQVHPWRYF. The CDR3 DNA reads TGTGCCTGGAGTGAACAGGTCCACCCTTGGAGGTACTTC.

The gene calls are TRBV19 and TRBJ1-2; D not resolved. Trimming stripped 7 bases from V and 7 bases from J, with 16 bases between. This CDR3 is 13 amino acids long. Germline CDR1 reads LNHDA; CDR2 reads SQIVND (reference sequence). CDR3 nucleotide sequence: TGTGCCAGTAAGACGGAGACTATGCGTGGCTACACCTTC. Translating it yields CASKTETMRGYTF. Complete variable domain (other parts from reference TRBV19 and TRBJ1-2): DGGITQSPKYLFRKEGQNVTLSCEQNLNHDAMYWYRQDPGQGLRLIYYSQIVNDFQKGDIAEGYSVSREKKESFPLTVTSAQKNPTAFYLCASKTETMRGYTFGSGTRLTVV.

V is TRBV19 and J is TRBJ1-5; TRBD1 aligns across 10 bases. There are 16 residues in the CDR3. V was pared by 6 bases and J by 0 bases, with 5 bases of the junction left unmatched. The germline gives CDR1 LNHDA, CDR2 SQIVND (reference sequence). The CDR3 nucleotides are TGTGCCAGTAGCGACAGGACAGGGGGTAGCAATCAGCCCCAGCATTTT. Its protein is CASSDRTGGSNQPQHF.